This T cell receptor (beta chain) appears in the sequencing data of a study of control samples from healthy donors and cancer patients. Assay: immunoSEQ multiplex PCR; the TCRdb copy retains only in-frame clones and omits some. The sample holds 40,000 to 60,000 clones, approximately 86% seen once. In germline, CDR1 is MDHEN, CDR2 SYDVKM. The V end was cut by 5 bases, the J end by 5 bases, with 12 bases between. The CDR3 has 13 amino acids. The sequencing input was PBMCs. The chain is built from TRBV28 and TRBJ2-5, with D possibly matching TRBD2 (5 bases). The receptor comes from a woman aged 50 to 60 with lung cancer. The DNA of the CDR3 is TGTGCCAGCAGTCCCGGACTGGGGGAGACCCAGTACTTC. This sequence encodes CASSPGLGETQYF.